This T cell receptor beta chain emerged from a study of blood T cells in healthy people across ages. Study-wide context: The capture of about one barcoded beta molecule per two T cells was achieved by template switching. Whole-study findings and limits: Naive T cell percentage showed a strong correlation with TCR beta diversity. It was the long-lived donors that had more naive CD4+ cells and higher diversity than aged donors. Roughly linear declines in TCR beta diversity per million T cells occurred with age.

Worth noting for this clonotype: The antigen remains unidentified.

The second PCR ran about 6 to 12 cycles with a sample-barcoded 5' primer and J-beta primers. TCRdb ran MiXCR on the 5' RACE reads and lists one entry per CDR3 protein. The table includes 600,000 to 1,000,000 distinct CDR3 sequences, roughly 60% detected once. Sample: blood. The receptor comes from a man aged 25-45 years in good health.

CDR3 residues: CASSQIGTREETQYF. The CDR3 DNA reads TGTGCCAGCAGCCAAATCGGGACTAGAGAAGAGACCCAGTACTTC. The chain combines TRBV7-9 with TRBJ2-5, with 8 bases lining up with TRBD2. This CDR3 is built from 15 residues. CDR1 SEHNR and CDR2 FQNEAQ come from the germline V gene (reference sequence). With V trimmed by 5 bases and J by 3 bases, 8 bases remained unmatched. The full variable domain, with the rest looked up from reference TRBV7-9 and TRBJ2-5, is DTGVSQNPRHKITKRGQNVTFRCDPISEHNRLYWYRQTLGQGPEFLTYFQNEAQLEKSRLLSDRFSAERPKGSFSTLEIQRTEQGDSAMYLCASSQIGTREETQYFGPGTRLLVL.